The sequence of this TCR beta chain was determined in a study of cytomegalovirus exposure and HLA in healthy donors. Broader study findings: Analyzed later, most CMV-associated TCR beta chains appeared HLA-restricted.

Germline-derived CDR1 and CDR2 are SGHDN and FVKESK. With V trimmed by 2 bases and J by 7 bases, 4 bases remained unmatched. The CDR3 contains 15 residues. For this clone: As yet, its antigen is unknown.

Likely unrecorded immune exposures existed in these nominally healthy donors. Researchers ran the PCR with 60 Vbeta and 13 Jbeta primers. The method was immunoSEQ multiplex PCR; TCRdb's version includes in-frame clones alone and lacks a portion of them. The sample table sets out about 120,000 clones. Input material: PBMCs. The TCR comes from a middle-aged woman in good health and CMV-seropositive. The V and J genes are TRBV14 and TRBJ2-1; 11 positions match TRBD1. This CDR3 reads CASSQRDRGGNEQFF. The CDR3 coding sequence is TGTGCCAGCAGCCAACGGGACAGGGGGGGTAATGAGCAGTTCTTC. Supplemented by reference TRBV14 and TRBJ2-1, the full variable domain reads EAGVTQFPSHSVIEKGQTVTLRCDPISGHDNLYWYRRVMGKEIKFLLHFVKESKQDESGMPNNRFLAERTGGTYSTLKVQPAELEDSGVYFCASSQRDRGGNEQFFGPGTRLTVL.